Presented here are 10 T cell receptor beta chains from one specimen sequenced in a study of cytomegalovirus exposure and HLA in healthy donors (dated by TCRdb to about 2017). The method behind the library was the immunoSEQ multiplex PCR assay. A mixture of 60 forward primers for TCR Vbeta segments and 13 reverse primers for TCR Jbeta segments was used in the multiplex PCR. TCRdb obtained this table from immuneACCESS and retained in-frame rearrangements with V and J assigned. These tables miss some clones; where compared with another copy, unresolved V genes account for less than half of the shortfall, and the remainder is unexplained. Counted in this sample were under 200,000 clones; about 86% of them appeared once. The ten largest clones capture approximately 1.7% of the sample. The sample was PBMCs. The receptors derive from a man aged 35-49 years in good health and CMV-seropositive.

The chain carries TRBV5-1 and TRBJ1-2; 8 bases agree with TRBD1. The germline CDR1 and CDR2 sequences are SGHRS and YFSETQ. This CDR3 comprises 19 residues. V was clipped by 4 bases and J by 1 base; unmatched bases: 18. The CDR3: CASSGGTGAIINRNYGYTF. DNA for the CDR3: TGCGCCAGCAGCGGGGGGACAGGCGCCATAATTAACCGTAACTATGGCTACACCTTC.

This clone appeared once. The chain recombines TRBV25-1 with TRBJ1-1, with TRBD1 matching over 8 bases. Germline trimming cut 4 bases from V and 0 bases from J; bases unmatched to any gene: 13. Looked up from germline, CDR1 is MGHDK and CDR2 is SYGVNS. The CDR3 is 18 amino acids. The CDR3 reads CASSAPGGTGAMNTEAFF. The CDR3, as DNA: TGTGCCAGCAGTGCCCCAGGGGGGACAGGAGCTATGAACACTGAAGCTTTCTTT.

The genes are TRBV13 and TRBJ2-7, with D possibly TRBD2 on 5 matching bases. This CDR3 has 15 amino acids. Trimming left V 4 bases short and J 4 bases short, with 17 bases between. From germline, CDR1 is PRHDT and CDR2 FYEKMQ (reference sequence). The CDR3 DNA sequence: TGTGCCAGCAGCTCCTTCGGCGGGCCTATATACGAGCAGTACTTC. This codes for CASSSFGGPIYEQYF.

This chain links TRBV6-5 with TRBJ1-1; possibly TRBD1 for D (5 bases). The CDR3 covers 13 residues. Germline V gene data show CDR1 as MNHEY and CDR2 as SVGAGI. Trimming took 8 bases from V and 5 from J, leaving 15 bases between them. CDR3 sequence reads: CASVSTGVTEAFF. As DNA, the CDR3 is TGTGCCAGCGTTTCGACGGGGGTAACTGAAGCTTTCTTT.

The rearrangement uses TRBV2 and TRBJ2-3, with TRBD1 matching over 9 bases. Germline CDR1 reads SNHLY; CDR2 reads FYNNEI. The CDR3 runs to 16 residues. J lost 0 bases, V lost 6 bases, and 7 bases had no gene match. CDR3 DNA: TGTGCCAGCAGCCGGGGACAGGGAACTAGCACAGATACGCAGTATTTT. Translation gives CASSRGQGTSTDTQYF.

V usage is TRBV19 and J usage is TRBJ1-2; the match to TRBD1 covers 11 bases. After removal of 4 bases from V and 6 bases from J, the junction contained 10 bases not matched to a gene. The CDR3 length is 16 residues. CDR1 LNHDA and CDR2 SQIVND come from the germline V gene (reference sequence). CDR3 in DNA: TGTGCCAGTAGTACCGGACAGGGGGCTGAAAGGAATGGCTACACCTTC. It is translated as CASSTGQGAERNGYTF.

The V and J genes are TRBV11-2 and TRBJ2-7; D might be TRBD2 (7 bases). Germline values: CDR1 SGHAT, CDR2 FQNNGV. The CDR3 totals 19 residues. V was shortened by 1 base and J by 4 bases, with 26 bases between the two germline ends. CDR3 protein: CASSLVYGGGGGLAYEQYF. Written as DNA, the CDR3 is TGTGCCAGCAGCTTAGTGTATGGGGGTGGCGGGGGCTTGGCTTACGAGCAGTACTTC. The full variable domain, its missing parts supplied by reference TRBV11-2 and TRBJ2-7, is EAGVAQSPRYKIIEKRQSVAFWCNPISGHATLYWYQQILGQGPKLLIQFQNNGVVDDSQLPKDRFSAERLKGVDSTLKIQPAKLEDSAVYLCASSLVYGGGGGLAYEQYFGPGTRLTVT.

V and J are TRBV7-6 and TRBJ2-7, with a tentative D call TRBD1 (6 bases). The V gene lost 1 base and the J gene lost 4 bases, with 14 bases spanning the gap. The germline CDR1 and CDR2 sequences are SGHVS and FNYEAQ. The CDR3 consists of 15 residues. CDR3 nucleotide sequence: TGTGCCAGCAGCTTAGGAGCAGGGGTAAGGTACGAGCAGTACTTC. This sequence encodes CASSLGAGVRYEQYF. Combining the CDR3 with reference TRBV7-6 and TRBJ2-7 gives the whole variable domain GAGVSQSPRYKVTKRGQDVALRCDPISGHVSLYWYRQALGQGPEFLTYFNYEAQQDKSGLPNDRFSAERPEGSISTLTIQRTEQRDSAMYRCASSLGAGVRYEQYFGPGTRLTVT.

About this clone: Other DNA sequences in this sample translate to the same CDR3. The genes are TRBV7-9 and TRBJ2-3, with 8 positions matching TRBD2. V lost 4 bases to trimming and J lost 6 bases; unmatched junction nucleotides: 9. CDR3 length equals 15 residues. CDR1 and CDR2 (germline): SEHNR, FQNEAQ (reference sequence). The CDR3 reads CASSSLAGGSDTQYF. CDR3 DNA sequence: TGTGCCAGCAGCTCTCTCGCGGGAGGATCCGATACGCAGTATTTT.

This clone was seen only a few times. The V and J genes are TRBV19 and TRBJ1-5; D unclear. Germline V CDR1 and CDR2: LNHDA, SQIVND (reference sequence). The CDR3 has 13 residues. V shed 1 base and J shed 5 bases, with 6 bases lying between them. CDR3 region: CASSIGPYQPQHF. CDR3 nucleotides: TGTGCCAGTAGTATAGGGCCCTATCAGCCCCAGCATTTT.